This T cell receptor (beta chain) was found in a study of T cells in Graves' hyperthyroidism and ophthalmopathy. Study background: Staff took peripheral blood when the initial diagnosis was made, before any treatment began.

In this sample, this clonotype turned up many times. RNA transcripts were the template for amplifying TCR beta CDR3 regions. The HTBI set primed first-round TCR CDR3 RT-PCR. TCRdb fed the multiplex PCR reads into MiXCR, producing one record per CDR3 protein. The data hold about half a million distinct CDR3 sequences, with around 22% observed a single time. The CDR3 totals 13 residues. The germline CDR1 and CDR2 sequences are SGHDN and FVKESK. V was trimmed by 1 base and J by 0 bases, leaving 3 bases between them. Clinical symptoms, serum thyroxine and TRAb, thyroid ultrasound and orbital computed tomography were used for the diagnoses.

The chain has TRBV14 and TRBJ1-2; the D is unclear. The material sequenced was blood. The origin of this receptor is a young woman with Graves' ophthalmopathy. This CDR3 reads CASSQVPNYGYTF. The CDR3 DNA follows: TGTGCCAGCAGCCAAGTCCCTAACTATGGCTACACCTTC.